The source of this TCR beta chain is a study of cytomegalovirus exposure and HLA in healthy donors. About this clone itself: Its specificity is unknown.

Study-level findings and limits: V- and J-gene trimming of TCR beta was linked (in a later analysis) to a missense DCLRE1C variant.

The CDR3 contains 11 residues. The germline CDR1 and CDR2 sequences are MGHRA and YSYEKL. V dropped 1 base and J dropped 11 bases, with 8 bases sitting between them. Both 60 Vbeta primers and 13 Jbeta primers went into the PCR. The assay was immunoSEQ multiplex PCR, and TCRdb's table has in-frame clones only and misses some. This sample's table has some 130,000 clones. The source is a man aged 18 to 30 in good health and CMV-seronegative. V and J are TRBV4-1 and TRBJ1-1; D is ambiguous. The sequenced sample was PBMCs. The CDR3 here is CASSQGRFAFF. DNA of the CDR3: TGCGCCAGCAGCCAAGGCAGGTTCGCTTTCTTT.